Each of the 22 T cell receptor beta chains below was sequenced from the same sample in a study of blood T cell repertoires in COVID-19. The table came from immunoSEQ multiplex PCR; TCRdb's copy has only in-frame clones and leaves some out. The sample includes about 160,000 clones, approximately 90% of them seen just once. The sequenced sample was peripheral blood. All receptors derive from a woman between 65 and 79 years old with COVID-19, enrolled during active disease.

The chain recombines TRBV6-5 with TRBJ1-4; 7 nucleotides align to TRBD1. The CDR3 extends over 15 amino acids. Germline CDR1 and CDR2: MNHEY and SVGAGI. The V and J ends lost 5 bases and 6 bases, in that order; junction bases with no gene match: 9. The CDR3 DNA reads as TGTGCCAGCAGTCTGACAGGGATCTGGGATGAAAAACTGTTTTTT. Translated, it gives CASSLTGIWDEKLFF.

In this sample, this clone turned up once. J is TRBJ2-5 and V is TRBV4-1, with 16 positions matching TRBD2. The J segment lost 5 bases and the V segment lost 1 base, leaving 7 bases of the junction unmatched. This CDR3 region has 18 residues. Looked up from germline, CDR1 is MGHRA and CDR2 is YSYEKL. CDR3 residues: CASSQGGLAGGPLETQYF. DNA for the CDR3: TGCGCCAGCAGCCAAGGGGGACTAGCGGGGGGGCCCCTCGAGACCCAGTACTTC.

The V call is TRBV4-1, the J call TRBJ2-5, with a weak D call TRBD2 (5 bases). The CDR3 spans 16 residues. Per germline, CDR1 MGHRA and CDR2 YSYEKL. The V end was cut by 0 bases, the J end by 5 bases, with 16 bases between. DNA of the CDR3: TGCGCCAGCAGCCAAGATCAAAAGCTAGCTGGGGAGACCCAGTACTTC. This translates into CASSQDQKLAGETQYF.

This chain connects TRBV11-2 to TRBJ1-4; 7 positions match TRBD1. The V gene end was trimmed by 3 bases and the J gene end by 5 bases; junction bases not matched to a gene: 6. The CDR3 sequence is 15 residues long. Germline loops: CDR1 SGHAT, CDR2 FQNNGV. CDR3 loop: CASSFWQGGNEKLFF. The CDR3 coding sequence is TGTGCCAGCAGCTTTTGGCAGGGGGGCAATGAAAAACTGTTTTTT.

The rearrangement links TRBV7-8 to TRBJ2-7, with D perhaps TRBD2 (5 bases). Germline CDR1 is SGHVS and CDR2 is FQNEAQ. CDR3 length: 14 amino acids. Trimming shortened V by 5 bases and J by 0 bases, and 11 bases separated the two germline ends. For the CDR3, the DNA is TGTGCCAGCAGCGGATCCGGGATCTCCTACGAGCAGTACTTC. Encoded protein: CASSGSGISYEQYF.

V and J are TRBV30 and TRBJ2-2, with 7 nucleotides matching TRBD1. J gave up 0 bases and V 4 bases, and 8 bases lay outside the gene matches. The CDR3 extends over 16 amino acids. Germline V gene data show CDR1 as GTSNPN and CDR2 as SVGIG (reference sequence). The DNA of the CDR3 is TGTGCCTGGAAATTTCGGCAGGGGGCGAACACCGGGGAGCTGTTTTTT. Its translation: CAWKFRQGANTGELFF.

The rearrangement joins TRBV7-9 to TRBJ1-1; weak D call: TRBD1 (5 bases). The V gene's germline CDR1 is SEHNR and CDR2 FQNEAQ (reference sequence). There are 16 residues in the CDR3. Trimming shortened V by 0 bases and J by 1 base, and 12 bases separated the two germline ends. CDR3 residues: CASSLAEGPRNTEAFF. The DNA of the CDR3 is TGTGCCAGCAGCTTAGCGGAGGGACCGAGGAACACTGAAGCTTTCTTT.

J is TRBJ2-2 and V is TRBV11-3, with 10 bases lining up with TRBD1. V trimming: 5 bases; J trimming: 5 bases; junction bases outside the gene matches: 5. CDR1 SGHNT and CDR2 YENEEA come from the germline V gene. This CDR3 spans 15 amino acids. The CDR3 loop is CASSAGQGETGELFF. DNA of the CDR3: TGTGCCAGCAGCGCCGGACAGGGGGAGACCGGGGAGCTGTTTTTT.

The V gene is TRBV20-1, the J gene TRBJ1-2; 7 nucleotides match TRBD1. This CDR3 contains 11 residues. Germline V gene sequence: CDR1 DFQATT, CDR2 SNEGSKA (reference sequence). V shed 1 base, J shed 12 bases, and the junction held 5 bases outside the gene matches. The CDR3 loop is CSARAGTADTF. CDR3 DNA: TGCAGTGCTAGAGCTGGGACAGCTGACACCTTC.

This chain uses TRBV18 with TRBJ2-1, with no clear D. Germline V lookup: CDR1 KGHSH, CDR2 LQKENI. This CDR3 region has 17 residues. V lost 1 base and J 3 bases, leaving 16 bases between the germline ends. CDR3 region: CASSPLSQVYFYNEQFF. CDR3 DNA: TGTGCCAGCTCACCACTTTCTCAGGTCTATTTCTACAATGAGCAGTTCTTC.

In the case of this clone: An end of the junction does not agree with germline; a read error may underlie this. Additional DNA sequences in this sample encode the identical CDR3. The chain combines TRBV5-1 with TRBJ2-2; perhaps TRBD2 as D (6 bases). This CDR3 is built from 14 residues. Germline V gene lookup returns CDR1 SGHRS and CDR2 YFSETQ. The CDR3 DNA sequence: TGCGCCAGCAGCTTGGACCGGGGGACCGGGGAGTTGTTTTTT. This codes for CASSLDRGTGELFF.

The chain has TRBV5-6 and TRBJ1-6, with 8 bases fitting TRBD1. V shed 4 bases, J shed 3 bases, and the junction held 6 bases outside the gene matches. This CDR3 comprises 16 residues. Germline CDR1 reads SGHDT; CDR2 reads YYEEEE. CDR3 protein: CASSIRTGSYNSPLHF. The DNA of the CDR3 is TGTGCCAGCAGCATCCGGACAGGGAGCTATAATTCACCCCTCCACTTT.

The rearrangement links TRBV28 to TRBJ1-1; 10 positions match TRBD1. The CDR3 totals 14 residues. Per the germline V gene, CDR1 is MDHEN and CDR2 is SYDVKM. Trimming cost V 7 bases and J 5 bases; bases outside gene matches: 7. The CDR3 nucleotides read TGTGCCAGCACCCCGGGACAGGGGTGGACTGAAGCTTTCTTT. Protein product: CASTPGQGWTEAFF.

This chain joins TRBV3-1 (or the pseudogene TRBV3-2) and TRBJ2-7; D is possibly TRBD1 (6 bases). Germline V gene lookup returns CDR1 LGHDT and CDR2 YNNKEL (reference sequence). The CDR3 has 13 amino acids. The germline V and J ends were trimmed by 3 bases and 2 bases, with 8 bases remaining between them. The CDR3 loop reads CASSQDSPYEQYF. The CDR3 coding sequence is TGTGCCAGCAGCCAGGACAGCCCCTACGAGCAGTACTTC.

This chain joins TRBV10-1 and TRBJ1-1, with D possibly being TRBD1 (5 bases). This CDR3 has 13 residues. Trimming left V 6 bases short and J 7 bases short, with 15 bases between. The germline gives CDR1 WNHNN, CDR2 SYGVQD (reference sequence). DNA for the CDR3: TGCGCCAGCAGATCCGACAGCTACCTTGAAGCTTTCTTT. Its protein is CASRSDSYLEAFF.

V gene TRBV19 combines with J gene TRBJ2-2; 9 bases map to TRBD1. The CDR3 contains 16 residues. The junction had 8 bases not matched to a gene; V was cut back by 5 bases and J by 4 bases. Germline-derived CDR1 and CDR2 are LNHDA and SQIVND (reference sequence). CDR3 in DNA: TGTGCCAGTAGTGTGGGACAGGGTGGGGTCACCGGGGAGCTGTTTTTT. Residues: CASSVGQGGVTGELFF.

The rearrangement uses TRBV10-3 and TRBJ1-4; 8 nucleotides match TRBD1. J was trimmed by 4 bases and V by 4 bases; bases with no gene match: 2. CDR3 length: 14 residues. From germline, CDR1 is ENHRY and CDR2 SYGVKD. The CDR3 loop is CAISGTGNNEKLFF. DNA for the CDR3: TGTGCCATCAGTGGGACAGGGAATAATGAAAAACTGTTTTTT.

The chain has TRBV10-3 and TRBJ2-1; D might be TRBD2 (6 bases). The CDR3 extends over 15 amino acids. CDR1 ENHRY and CDR2 SYGVKD come from the germline V gene. With 8 bases removed from V and 9 bases from J, the gap between germline ends came to 23 bases. The CDR3 loop reads CAIGGPTDSGGEQFF. The CDR3 DNA reads TGTGCCATCGGAGGGCCAACCGACTCAGGCGGTGAGCAGTTCTTC.

The chain is built from TRBV4-1 and TRBJ2-1, with 12 bases that match TRBD2. This CDR3 is 16 amino acids long. The ends lost 4 bases at V and 5 bases at J; junction bases unmatched: 6. Germline CDR1 MGHRA, CDR2 YSYEKL. In DNA form, the CDR3 reads TGCGCCAGCAGCCCCGGAGGACTAGCGGGGAACAATGAGCAGTTCTTC. Its protein product is CASSPGGLAGNNEQFF.

The chain joins TRBV28 to TRBJ2-1; 11 bases are shared with TRBD1. Germline lookup yields CDR1 MDHEN and CDR2 SYDVKM. CDR3 length: 15 residues. J was trimmed by 8 bases and V by 3 bases; bases with no gene match: 6. The chain's CDR3 is CASSFPRTGGYEQFF. The CDR3 bases are TGTGCCAGCAGTTTCCCCCGGACAGGGGGCTATGAGCAGTTCTTC.

This rearrangement joins TRBV27 to TRBJ1-6; 7 bases are a match to TRBD1. Trimming removed 3 bases from V and 3 bases from J; junction bases left unmatched: 5. Germline V lookup: CDR1 MNHEY, CDR2 SMNVEV (reference sequence). This CDR3 has 16 residues. CDR3 residues: CASSFSTGIYNSPLHF. CDR3 coding DNA: TGTGCCAGCAGTTTTTCGACAGGGATCTATAATTCACCCCTCCACTTT.

This sequence joins TRBV5-1 and TRBJ2-6; D might be TRBD1 (6 bases). The CDR3 length is 17 residues. V shed 7 bases and J shed 0 bases, with 17 bases lying between them. Germline CDR1 and CDR2: SGHRS and YFSETQ. The CDR3 DNA follows: TGCGCCAGCGCTGTCTCTAGCAGGGGCTCTGGGGCCAACGTCCTGACTTTC. It translates to CASAVSSRGSGANVLTF.